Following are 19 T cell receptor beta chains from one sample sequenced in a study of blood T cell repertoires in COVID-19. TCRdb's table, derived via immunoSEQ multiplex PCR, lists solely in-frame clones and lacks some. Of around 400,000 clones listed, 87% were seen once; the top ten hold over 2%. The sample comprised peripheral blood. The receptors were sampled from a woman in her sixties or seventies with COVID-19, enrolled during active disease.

This CDR3 is CASTLHEGFNTEAFF. The CDR3, as DNA: TGTGCCAGTACCCTCCACGAGGGATTCAACACTGAAGCTTTCTTT. The chain carries TRBV19 and TRBJ1-1; D unresolved. Looked up from germline, CDR1 is LNHDA and CDR2 is SQIVND (reference sequence). Trimming took 7 bases from V and 2 from J, leaving 17 bases between them. The CDR3 has 15 amino acids.

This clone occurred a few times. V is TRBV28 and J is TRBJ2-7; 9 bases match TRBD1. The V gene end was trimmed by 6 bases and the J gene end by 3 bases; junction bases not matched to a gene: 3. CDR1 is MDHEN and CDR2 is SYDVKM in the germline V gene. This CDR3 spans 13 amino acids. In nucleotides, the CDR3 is TGTGCCAGCAGCCCGGGACAGGGCTACGAGCAGTACTTC. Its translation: CASSPGQGYEQYF. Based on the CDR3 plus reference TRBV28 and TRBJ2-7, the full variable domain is DVKVTQSSRYLVKRTGEKVFLECVQDMDHENMFWYRQDPGLGLRLIYFSYDVKMKEKGDIPEGYSVSREKKERFSLILESASTNQTSMYLCASSPGQGYEQYFGPGTRLTVT.

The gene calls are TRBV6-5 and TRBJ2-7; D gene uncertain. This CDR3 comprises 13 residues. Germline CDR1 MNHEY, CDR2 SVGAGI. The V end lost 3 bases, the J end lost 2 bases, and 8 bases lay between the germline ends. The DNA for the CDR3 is TGTGCCAGCAGTTATGAGGCGACCTACGAGCAGTACTTC. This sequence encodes CASSYEATYEQYF.

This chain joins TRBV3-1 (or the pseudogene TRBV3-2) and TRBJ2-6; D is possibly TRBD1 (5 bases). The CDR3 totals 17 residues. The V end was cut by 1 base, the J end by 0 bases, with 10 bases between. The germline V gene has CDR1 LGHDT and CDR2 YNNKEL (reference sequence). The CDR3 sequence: CASSQGVGVSGANVLTF. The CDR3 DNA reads TGTGCCAGCAGCCAAGGGGTAGGGGTCTCTGGGGCCAACGTCCTGACTTTC.

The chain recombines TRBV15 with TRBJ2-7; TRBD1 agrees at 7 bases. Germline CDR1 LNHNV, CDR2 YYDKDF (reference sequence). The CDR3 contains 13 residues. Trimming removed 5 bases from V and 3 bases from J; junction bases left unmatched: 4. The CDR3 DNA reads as TGTGCCACCAGCGGAGGACAGGACTACGAGCAGTACTTC. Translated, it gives CATSGGQDYEQYF.

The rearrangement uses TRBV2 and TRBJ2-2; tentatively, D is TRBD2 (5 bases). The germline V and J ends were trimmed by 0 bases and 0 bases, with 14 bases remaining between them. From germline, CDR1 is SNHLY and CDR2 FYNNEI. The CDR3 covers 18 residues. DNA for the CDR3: TGTGCCAGCAGTGAAGCCCCACGGGGAACTTCGAACACCGGGGAGCTGTTTTTT. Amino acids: CASSEAPRGTSNTGELFF.

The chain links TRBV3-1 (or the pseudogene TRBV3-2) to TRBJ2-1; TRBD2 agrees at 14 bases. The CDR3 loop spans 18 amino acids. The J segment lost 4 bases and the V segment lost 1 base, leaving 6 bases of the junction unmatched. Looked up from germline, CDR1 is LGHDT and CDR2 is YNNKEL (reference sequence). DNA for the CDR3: TGTGCCAGCAGCCAAGGACGACTAGCGGGGGGGCAATACAATGAGCAGTTCTTC. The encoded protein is CASSQGRLAGGQYNEQFF.

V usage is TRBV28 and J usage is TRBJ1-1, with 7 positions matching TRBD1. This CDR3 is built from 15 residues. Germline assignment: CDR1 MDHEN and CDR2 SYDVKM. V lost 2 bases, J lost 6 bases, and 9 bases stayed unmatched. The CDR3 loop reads CASSLVTGAWAEAFF. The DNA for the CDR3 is TGTGCCAGCAGTTTAGTCACAGGGGCCTGGGCTGAAGCTTTCTTT.

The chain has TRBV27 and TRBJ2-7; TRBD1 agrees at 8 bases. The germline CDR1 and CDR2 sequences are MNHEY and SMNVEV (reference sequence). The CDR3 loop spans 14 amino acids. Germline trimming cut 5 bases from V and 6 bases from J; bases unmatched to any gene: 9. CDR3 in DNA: TGTGCCAGCAGTCTCGTGACAGGGGATCGCGAGCAGTACTTC. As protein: CASSLVTGDREQYF.

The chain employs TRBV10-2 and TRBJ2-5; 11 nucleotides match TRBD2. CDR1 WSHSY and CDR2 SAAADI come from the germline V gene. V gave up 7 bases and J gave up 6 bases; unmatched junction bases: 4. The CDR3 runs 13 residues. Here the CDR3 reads CASNLAGGKTQYF. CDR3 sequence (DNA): TGCGCCAGCAACCTAGCGGGGGGCAAGACCCAGTACTTC.

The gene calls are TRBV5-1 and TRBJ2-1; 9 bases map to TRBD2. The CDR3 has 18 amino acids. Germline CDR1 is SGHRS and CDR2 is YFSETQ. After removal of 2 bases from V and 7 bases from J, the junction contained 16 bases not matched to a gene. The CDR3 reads CASSFGTSQTLRGNEQFF. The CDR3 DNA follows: TGCGCCAGCAGCTTCGGGACTAGCCAGACGCTCCGGGGGAATGAGCAGTTCTTC.

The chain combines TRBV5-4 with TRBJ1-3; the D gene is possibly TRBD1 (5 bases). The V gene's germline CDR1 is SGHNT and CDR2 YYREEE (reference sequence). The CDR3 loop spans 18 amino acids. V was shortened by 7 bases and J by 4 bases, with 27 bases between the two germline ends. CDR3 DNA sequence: TGTGCCAGCTCTATCGACGGGAGGGGATTACGGGCGGGAAACACCATATATTTT. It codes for CASSIDGRGLRAGNTIYF.

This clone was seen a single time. The CDR3 nucleotides read TGTGCCAGCAGTTCGGGGGTCTATGGCTACACCTTC. Its translation: CASSSGVYGYTF. This chain uses TRBV6-5 with TRBJ1-2, with D possibly matching TRBD1 (5 bases). The CDR3 spans 12 residues. CDR1 MNHEY and CDR2 SVGAGI come from the germline V gene. V shed 4 bases and J shed 4 bases, with 7 bases lying between them.

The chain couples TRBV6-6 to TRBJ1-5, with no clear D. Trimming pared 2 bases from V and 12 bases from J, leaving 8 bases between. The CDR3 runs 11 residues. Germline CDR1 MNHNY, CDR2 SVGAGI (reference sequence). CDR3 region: CASSYGRLQHF. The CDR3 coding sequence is TGTGCCAGCAGTTACGGCCGACTCCAGCATTTT.

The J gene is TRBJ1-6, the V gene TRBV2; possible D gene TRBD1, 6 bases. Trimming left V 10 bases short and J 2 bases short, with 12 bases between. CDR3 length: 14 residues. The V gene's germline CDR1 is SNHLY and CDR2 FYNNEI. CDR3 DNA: TGTGCCATTTCAGGGGCAGCCTATAATTCACCCCTCCACTTT. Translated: CAISGAAYNSPLHF.

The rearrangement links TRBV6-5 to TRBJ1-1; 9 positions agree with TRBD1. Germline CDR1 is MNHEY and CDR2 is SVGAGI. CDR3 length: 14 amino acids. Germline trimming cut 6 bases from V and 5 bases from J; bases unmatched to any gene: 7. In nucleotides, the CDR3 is TGTGCCAGCAGGGAGACAGGGGGGGGTACTGAAGCTTTCTTT. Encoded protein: CASRETGGGTEAFF.

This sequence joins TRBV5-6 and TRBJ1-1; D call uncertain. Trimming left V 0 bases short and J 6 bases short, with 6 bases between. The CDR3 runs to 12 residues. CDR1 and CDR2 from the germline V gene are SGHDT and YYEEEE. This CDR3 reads CASSLVQSEAFF. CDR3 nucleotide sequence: TGTGCCAGCAGCTTGGTTCAGTCTGAAGCTTTCTTT.

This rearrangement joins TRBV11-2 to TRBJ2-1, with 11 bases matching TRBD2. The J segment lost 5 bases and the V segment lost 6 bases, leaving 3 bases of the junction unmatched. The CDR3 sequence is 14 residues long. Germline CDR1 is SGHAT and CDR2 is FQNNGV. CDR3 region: CASRPTSGNNEQFF. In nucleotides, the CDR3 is TGTGCCAGCAGACCGACTAGCGGGAACAATGAGCAGTTCTTC.

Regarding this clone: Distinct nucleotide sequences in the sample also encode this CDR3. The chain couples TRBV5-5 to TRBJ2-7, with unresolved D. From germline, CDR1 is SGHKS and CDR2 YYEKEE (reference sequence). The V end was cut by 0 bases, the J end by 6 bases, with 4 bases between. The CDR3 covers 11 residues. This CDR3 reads CASSLGLEQYF. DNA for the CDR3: TGTGCCAGCAGCTTGGGGCTCGAGCAGTACTTC.